Sequencing of this TCR beta chain was carried out in a study of CDR3 diversity in severe acne. TCRdb recomputed calls from the PCR reads with MiXCR, one row per CDR3 protein. The sample records around 94,000 distinct CDR3 sequences, roughly 51% being singletons. CDR1 and CDR2 from the germline V gene are SNHLY and FYNNEI. The V end was cut by 2 bases, the J end by 4 bases, with 11 bases between. There are 14 residues in the CDR3. This clonotype was recorded a few times. The missing conserved phenylalanine or tryptophan at the end of this CDR3 makes a read error likely. The specimen was blood. The TCR originated in a male donor with acne. The chain carries TRBV2 and TRBJ2-5; D not certain. In DNA form, the CDR3 reads TGTGCCAGCAGTGAATATAGGGAACCAGAGACCCAGTACTCC. Residues: CASSEYREPETQYS.